This passage covers 27 T cell receptor beta chains from one sample sequenced in a study of ipilimumab plus nivolumab after autologous stem cell transplantation. TCRdb's copy holds only in-frame clones and misses some; the assay was immunoSEQ multiplex PCR. The sample has approximately 40,000 clones, more than 85% seen once. Sequencing was performed on PBMCs, taken in a trial of ipilimumab plus nivolumab as post-transplant consolidation. These receptors originate from a male donor with multiple myeloma.

The chain carries TRBV5-4 and TRBJ1-2, with a weak D call TRBD1 (6 bases). The CDR3 covers 13 residues. Trimming left V 0 bases short and J 3 bases short, with 6 bases between. The germline V gene encodes CDR1 SGHNT and CDR2 YYREEE (reference sequence). The CDR3 sequence is CASSLDRDYGYTF. For the CDR3, the DNA is TGTGCCAGCAGCTTGGACAGGGACTATGGCTACACCTTC.

This clone was counted a few times. The chain recombines TRBV5-8 with TRBJ1-4; D is perhaps TRBD1 (5 bases). Looked up from germline, CDR1 is SGHTS and CDR2 is YDEGEE. The CDR3 sequence is 17 residues long. V lost 4 bases and J lost 0, with 16 bases in between. In DNA form, the CDR3 reads TGTGCCAGCAGCAGGGGACGGAGAGTTGCAACTAATGAAAAACTGTTTTTT. It codes for CASSRGRRVATNEKLFF.

V gene TRBV30 combines with J gene TRBJ1-5; tentatively, D is TRBD1 (6 bases). Germline loops: CDR1 GTSNPN, CDR2 SVGIG (reference sequence). The V gene lost 3 bases and the J gene lost 2 bases, with 11 bases spanning the gap. The CDR3 loop spans 14 amino acids. CDR3 in amino acids: CAWRGGVGNQPQHF. The DNA of the CDR3 is TGTGCCTGGAGAGGGGGGGTTGGCAATCAGCCCCAGCATTTT.

The rearrangement joins TRBV5-5 to TRBJ2-7; 9 bases map to TRBD1. The CDR3 is 16 residues long. The V gene's germline CDR1 is SGHKS and CDR2 YYEKEE (reference sequence). Trimming cost V 2 bases and J 6 bases; bases outside gene matches: 12. The CDR3 bases are TGTGCCAGCAGCTTCGGCGTGGGACAGGGTACGGTCGAGCAGTACTTC. The encoded protein is CASSFGVGQGTVEQYF.

This chain uses TRBV14 with TRBJ1-2; D ambiguous. The V end lost 2 bases, the J end lost 4 bases, and 20 bases lay between the germline ends. Germline CDR1 SGHDN, CDR2 FVKESK. CDR3 length equals 17 residues. The CDR3 spells CASSQQGNGEDPYGYTF. CDR3 nucleotides: TGTGCCAGCAGCCAACAAGGTAACGGAGAAGATCCCTATGGCTACACCTTC.

CDR3 sequence reads: CASRGRQGEIRGYTF. CDR3 nucleotides: TGTGCCAGTAGAGGTCGACAGGGAGAAATCCGGGGCTACACCTTC. The V and J genes are TRBV19 and TRBJ1-2, with 7 bases lining up with TRBD1. The CDR3 extends over 15 amino acids. V was pared by 6 bases and J by 8 bases, with 15 bases of the junction left unmatched. Looked up from germline, CDR1 is LNHDA and CDR2 is SQIVND (reference sequence).

The count of this clone is one. The rearrangement links TRBV9 to TRBJ1-2; unclear D gene. This CDR3 has 15 amino acids. Germline loops: CDR1 SGDLS, CDR2 YYNGEE. Trimming left V 3 bases short and J 0 bases short, with 12 bases between. The DNA of the CDR3 is TGTGCCAGCAGCGGGGAGGAGGGAGCTAACTATGGCTACACCTTC. It specifies CASSGEEGANYGYTF.

V usage is TRBV7-9 and J usage is TRBJ2-3, with 11 bases lining up with TRBD2. CDR3 size: 16 residues. Trimming at V came to 6 bases and at J to 2 bases, leaving 7 bases not matched to a gene. Germline V CDR1 and CDR2: SEHNR, FQNEAQ (reference sequence). The CDR3 DNA reads as TGTGCCAGCAGACCCACTAGCGGGGGATCCACAGATACGCAGTATTTT. It encodes CASRPTSGGSTDTQYF. The complete variable domain, with remaining parts taken from reference TRBV7-9 and TRBJ2-3, reads DTGVSQNPRHKITKRGQNVTFRCDPISEHNRLYWYRQTLGQGPEFLTYFQNEAQLEKSRLLSDRFSAERPKGSFSTLEIQRTEQGDSAMYLCASRPTSGGSTDTQYFGPGTRLTVL.

CDR3 coding DNA: TGCGCCAGCAGCTTGGTCTCGGACAGGGGGATCTACGAGCAGTACTTC. Protein: CASSLVSDRGIYEQYF. The chain links TRBV5-1 to TRBJ2-7; 10 bases are a match to TRBD1. The V gene's germline CDR1 is SGHRS and CDR2 YFSETQ. The CDR3 has 16 residues. Losses at the gene ends were 0 bases for V and 3 bases for J; bases not matched to a gene: 6.

This rearrangement joins TRBV28 to TRBJ1-5; 9 bases are a match to TRBD1. The CDR3 has 16 residues. V was clipped by 4 bases and J by 4 bases; unmatched bases: 8. Germline CDR1 MDHEN, CDR2 SYDVKM. The CDR3 loop reads CASSSPGTGRNQPQHF. Written as DNA, the CDR3 is TGTGCCAGCAGTTCTCCCGGGACAGGGAGGAATCAGCCCCAGCATTTT.

This chain links TRBV5-8 with TRBJ2-3; 10 positions agree with TRBD1. Germline V gene sequence: CDR1 SGHTS, CDR2 YDEGEE. The CDR3 runs 15 residues. V dropped 3 bases and J dropped 3; count of bases not matched to a gene: 4. CDR3 sequence reads: CASSSDRGMTDTQYF. In DNA form, the CDR3 reads TGTGCCAGCAGCTCGGACAGGGGGATGACAGATACGCAGTATTTT. Complete variable domain (other parts from reference TRBV5-8 and TRBJ2-3): EAGVTQSPTHLIKTRGQQATLRCSPISGHTSVYWYQQALGLGLQFLLWYDEGEERNRGNFPPRFSGRQFPNYSSELNVNALELEDSALYLCASSSDRGMTDTQYFGPGTRLTVL.

Notes on this clone: Other nucleotide sequences in the sample specify the same CDR3. This rearrangement joins TRBV6-1 to TRBJ1-2, with 10 bases lining up with TRBD1. The trim removed 6 bases at V and 0 bases at J, leaving 4 bases unmatched. CDR1 and CDR2 from the germline V gene are MNHNS and SASEGT. The CDR3 runs 15 residues. CDR3 sequence (DNA): TGTGCCAGCAGGACCGGGACAGGGGCTAACTATGGCTACACCTTC. It codes for CASRTGTGANYGYTF.

This clone was seen just once. The rearrangement links TRBV13 to TRBJ2-5, with D perhaps TRBD2 (6 bases). The germline V gene has CDR1 PRHDT and CDR2 FYEKMQ (reference sequence). The ends were cut back, 4 bases at V and 0 bases at J, with 12 bases in the middle. The CDR3 covers 15 residues. CDR3 coding DNA: TGTGCCAGCAGCTCCAAGGGGAGGTACCAAGAGACCCAGTACTTC. This encodes CASSSKGRYQETQYF.

The rearrangement links TRBV14 to TRBJ2-7; 10 nucleotides match TRBD2. The junction had 11 bases not matched to a gene; V was cut back by 1 base and J by 2 bases. Germline-derived CDR1 and CDR2 are SGHDN and FVKESK. The CDR3 has 18 amino acids. In DNA, the CDR3 is TGTGCCAGCAGCCAAGGCCCCGGGACTAGCGCCATACCCTACGAGCAGTACTTC. It yields the protein CASSQGPGTSAIPYEQYF.

The chain's CDR3 is CATSREPSGTYNEQFF. The DNA for the CDR3 is TGTGCCACCAGCAGGGAACCTAGCGGCACCTACAATGAGCAGTTCTTC. The chain links TRBV15 to TRBJ2-1; 7 nucleotides match TRBD2. The length of the CDR3 is 16 residues. Germline V gene data show CDR1 as LNHNV and CDR2 as YYDKDF (reference sequence). Unmatched junction bases numbered 7, after V lost 3 bases and J lost 2 bases.

This rearrangement joins TRBV28 to TRBJ2-2; D is perhaps TRBD2 (6 bases). Germline V lookup: CDR1 MDHEN, CDR2 SYDVKM. This CDR3 has 14 residues. Trimming stripped 8 bases from V and 5 bases from J, with 15 bases between. The CDR3 coding sequence is TGTGCCAGCCTGGAGGGGCGGAGAACCGGGGAGCTGTTTTTT. Its translation is CASLEGRRTGELFF.

This chain's CDR3 is CASSLVGAGEQYF. As DNA, the CDR3 is TGTGCCAGCAGCTTGGTGGGGGCGGGGGAGCAGTACTTC. V and J are TRBV5-4 and TRBJ2-7; D may correspond to TRBD1 or TRBD2 (6 bases each). The CDR3 is 13 amino acids. Germline CDR1 SGHNT, CDR2 YYREEE (reference sequence). V was shortened by 0 bases and J by 7 bases, with 11 bases between the two germline ends.

This chain connects TRBV5-1 to TRBJ2-1, with D uncertain. This CDR3 contains 12 residues. Germline CDR1 SGHRS, CDR2 YFSETQ. Trimming took 5 bases from V and 3 from J, leaving 6 bases between them. The CDR3 loop is CASRGGYNEQFF. CDR3 nucleotides: TGCGCCAGCAGGGGCGGCTACAATGAGCAGTTCTTC.

The CDR3 DNA is TGTGCCAGTAGTATGAGCACGGGCCTGGGTACTGAAGCTTTCTTT. This sequence encodes CASSMSTGLGTEAFF. This chain joins TRBV19 and TRBJ1-1; D is ambiguous. This CDR3 is 15 amino acids long. The germline V and J ends were trimmed by 3 bases and 5 bases, with 16 bases remaining between them. The germline CDR1 and CDR2 sequences are LNHDA and SQIVND (reference sequence). Based on the CDR3 plus reference TRBV19 and TRBJ1-1, the full variable domain is DGGITQSPKYLFRKEGQNVTLSCEQNLNHDAMYWYRQDPGQGLRLIYYSQIVNDFQKGDIAEGYSVSREKKESFPLTVTSAQKNPTAFYLCASSMSTGLGTEAFFGQGTRLTVV.

This chain connects TRBV28 to TRBJ1-2; possibly TRBD1 for D (5 bases). The CDR3 runs to 12 residues. The V end was cut by 7 bases, the J end by 4 bases, with 10 bases between. Germline-derived CDR1 and CDR2 are MDHEN and SYDVKM. The CDR3 protein is CASTGRPYGYTF. Written as DNA, the CDR3 is TGTGCCAGCACGGGACGGCCCTATGGCTACACCTTC.

The genes are TRBV6-6 and TRBJ1-2; TRBD1 might be the D (5 bases). The V gene lost 6 bases and the J gene lost 4 bases, with 18 bases spanning the gap. The germline V gene encodes CDR1 MNHNY and CDR2 SVGAGI (reference sequence). The CDR3 has 15 residues. CDR3 in amino acids: CASSFVETATYGYTF. CDR3 in DNA: TGTGCCAGCAGCTTCGTTGAGACAGCAACCTATGGCTACACCTTC.

This chain uses TRBV28 with TRBJ2-1; D gene unclear. The V gene lost 7 bases and the J gene lost 6 bases, with 10 bases spanning the gap. The CDR3 has 12 amino acids. The germline V gene encodes CDR1 MDHEN and CDR2 SYDVKM. The CDR3 DNA follows: TGTGCCAGCACACATATCGGCAATGAGCAGTTCTTC. Its protein is CASTHIGNEQFF.

The gene calls are TRBV5-1 and TRBJ1-2; tentatively, D is TRBD1 (5 bases). The germline CDR1 and CDR2 sequences are SGHRS and YFSETQ. CDR3 length equals 18 residues. V lost 5 bases, J lost 4 bases, and 27 bases lay in between. CDR3 loop: CASRSLTVTNPSSYGYTF. The DNA of the CDR3 is TGCGCCAGCAGGTCGCTGACAGTAACAAACCCCTCGAGCTATGGCTACACCTTC.

The chain carries TRBV9 and TRBJ2-3; D is uncertain. The CDR3 has 12 residues. Per germline, CDR1 SGDLS and CDR2 YYNGEE. V lost 0 bases to trimming and J lost 6 bases, with 5 bases between them. DNA for the CDR3: TGTGCCAGCAGCGTAGTATTCGATACGCAGTATTTT. Protein product: CASSVVFDTQYF.

The chain joins TRBV5-4 to TRBJ2-5; D is possibly TRBD1 (5 bases). The V gene's germline CDR1 is SGHNT and CDR2 YYREEE (reference sequence). Trimming took off 4 bases at V and 2 bases at J, with 12 bases between the two ends. The CDR3 contains 14 residues. Here the CDR3 DNA reads TGTGCCAGCAGCGAAGACAGACGACAAGAGACCCAGTACTTC. Its protein product is CASSEDRRQETQYF.

The V gene is TRBV7-2, the J gene TRBJ2-5; TRBD1 matches 9 bases. J was trimmed by 1 base and V by 5 bases; bases with no gene match: 5. The CDR3 has 15 amino acids. Germline-derived CDR1 and CDR2 are SGHTA and FQGNSA. The CDR3 loop reads CASSLQTGGQETQYF. The DNA for the CDR3 is TGTGCCAGCAGCCTCCAGACAGGGGGCCAAGAGACCCAGTACTTC.

The chain recombines TRBV7-2 with TRBJ1-4; D is unresolved. The ends were cut back, 0 bases at V and 6 bases at J, with 14 bases in the middle. In germline, CDR1 is SGHTA, CDR2 FQGNSA. This CDR3 spans 16 amino acids. The CDR3 reads CASSLARRGDHEKLFF. CDR3 bases: TGTGCCAGCAGCTTAGCCCGACGGGGTGACCATGAAAAACTGTTTTTT.